What follows are 7 T cell receptor beta chains derived from one specimen sequenced in a study of Graves' ophthalmopathy and Graves' hyperthyroidism. RNA transcripts were the template, and TCR beta CDR3 regions were amplified from them. HTBI primers served in a first-round RT-PCR, which a second-round multiplex PCR followed. TCRdb called the multiplex PCR reads again in MiXCR, with one record for every CDR3 protein. The sample lists 40,000 to 50,000 distinct CDR3 sequences, about 50% seen once, with about 25% in the top ten. The sample taken for sequencing was peripheral blood. All receptors derive from an adult man with Graves' ophthalmopathy.

There are many counts of this clonotype. The V gene is TRBV7-9, the J gene TRBJ1-6; D gene unclear. V lost 2 bases and J 8 bases, leaving 7 bases between the germline ends. The germline CDR1 and CDR2 sequences are SEHNR and FQNEAQ (reference sequence). The CDR3 has 13 amino acids. This chain's CDR3 is CASSLIGDSPLHF. DNA of the CDR3: TGTGCCAGCAGCTTAATCGGGGATTCACCCCTCCACTTT.

This chain links TRBV2 with TRBJ2-2, with D maybe TRBD1 (5 bases). The V end lost 8 bases, the J end lost 0 bases, and 10 bases lay between the germline ends. The CDR3 runs to 14 residues. CDR1 is SNHLY and CDR2 is FYNNEI in the germline V gene. CDR3 in DNA: TGTGCCAGCGCAGGGTATGCGAACACCGGGGAGCTGTTTTTT. Protein: CASAGYANTGELFF. The whole variable domain, remainder taken from reference TRBV2 and TRBJ2-2, is EPEVTQTPSHQVTQMGQEVILRCVPISNHLYFYWYRQILGQKVEFLVSFYNNEISEKSEIFDDQFSVERPDGSNFTLKIRSTKLEDSAMYFCASAGYANTGELFFGEGSRLTVL.

This chain uses TRBV7-2 with TRBJ2-1; D assignment may be TRBD1 or TRBD2 (6 bases each). The CDR3 contains 21 residues. The V gene lost 5 bases and the J gene lost 3 bases, with 32 bases spanning the gap. Germline lookup yields CDR1 SGHTA and CDR2 FQGNSA. The CDR3 bases are TGTGCCAGCAGCCCGAGGAGGAGGACAGCAGTACTAGCCAAAGGCTACAATGAGCAGTTCTTC. This sequence encodes CASSPRRRTAVLAKGYNEQFF.

The CDR3 sequence: CAGSLAFRGPNTGELFF. In nucleotides, the CDR3 is TGTGCTGGCAGCTTAGCATTCAGAGGACCGAACACCGGGGAGCTGTTTTTT. The chain combines TRBV11-2 with TRBJ2-2; D call uncertain. The CDR3 length is 17 residues. In germline, CDR1 is SGHAT, CDR2 FQNNGV.

The rearrangement links TRBV24-1 to TRBJ2-5; 8 bases map to TRBD1. Germline V lookup: CDR1 KGHDR, CDR2 SFDVKD. After removal of 3 bases from V and 9 bases from J, the junction contained 11 bases not matched to a gene. The CDR3 covers 15 residues. The CDR3 reads CATSDDRGGNQPQYF. CDR3 bases: TGTGCCACCAGTGATGACAGGGGAGGCAATCAGCCCCAGTACTTC.

Comment on this clonotype: A junction boundary mismatches the germline segment, possibly from a read error. This chain uses TRBV2 with TRBJ2-3; TRBD1 matches 8 bases. The CDR3 extends over 15 amino acids. Germline V gene data show CDR1 as SNHLY and CDR2 as FYNNEI. The CDR3 DNA reads as TGTACCAGCAGTCAGGGGGCAAGTGGCACAGATACTCAGTATTTT. Amino acids: CTSSQGASGTDTQYF.

This clonotype has a handful of counts. The chain carries TRBV24-1 and TRBJ1-5, with D possibly matching TRBD1 (5 bases). Trimming stripped 4 bases from V and 4 bases from J, with 16 bases between. Germline V gene lookup returns CDR1 KGHDR and CDR2 SFDVKD. The CDR3 spans 16 residues. DNA of the CDR3: TGTGCCACCAGTGACCAAACCGGGGGGGGGAATCAGCCCCAGCATTTT. Its protein is CATSDQTGGGNQPQHF.